The next 6 T cell receptor beta chains were all read from a single sample in a study of CD8+ T cells in alopecia areata. As the sequencing template, cDNA was produced by extracting RNA and reverse transcribing it. Some clones are missing from TCRdb's copy, which holds only in-frame ones; the method was immunoSEQ multiplex PCR. The sample has about 140,000 clones, roughly 80% seen once; the top ten hold 20% to 30%. Treatment noted: oral pan-JAK inhibitor, 5-10 mg twice daily. Specimen: CD8+ T cells sorted from blood, collected at week 4, from a patient treated with tofacitinib. The source of these receptors is a human donor with alopecia areata.

The chain joins TRBV7-6 to TRBJ2-3; TRBD2 matches 9 bases. The CDR3 has 13 amino acids. CDR1 is SGHVS, CDR2 FNYEAQ, per germline. J lost 5 bases, V lost 6 bases, and 3 bases had no gene match. Here the CDR3 DNA reads TGTGCCAGCAGGTATAGCGGGGGAGATACGCAGTATTTT. It translates to CASRYSGGDTQYF.

The J gene is TRBJ2-5, the V gene TRBV19; tentatively, D is TRBD1 (5 bases). In germline, CDR1 is LNHDA, CDR2 SQIVND (reference sequence). V lost 4 bases and J 3 bases, leaving 9 bases between the germline ends. The CDR3 covers 13 residues. CDR3 DNA sequence: TGTGCCAGTAGTACCATAGGGGAAGAGACCCAGTACTTC. Amino acids: CASSTIGEETQYF.

V gene TRBV4-2 combines with J gene TRBJ2-7, with TRBD1 matching 7 bases. The V gene's germline CDR1 is LGHNA and CDR2 YNFKEQ. The CDR3 is made up of 15 amino acids. The ends lost 3 bases at V and 2 bases at J; junction bases unmatched: 7. The CDR3 reads CASSQTKGAAYEQYF. CDR3 coding DNA: TGTGCCAGCAGCCAGACGAAGGGGGCAGCCTACGAGCAGTACTTC.

The chain is built from TRBV4-1 and TRBJ2-7; the D gene is possibly TRBD1 (5 bases). The CDR3 is 15 amino acids. The germline V gene encodes CDR1 MGHRA and CDR2 YSYEKL. Trimming pared 1 base from V and 3 bases from J, leaving 13 bases between. The CDR3 DNA reads as TGCGCCAGCAGCCAAGTGGGGCAGACATACTACGAGCAGTACTTC. It is translated as CASSQVGQTYYEQYF.

This sequence joins TRBV14 and TRBJ2-1; 9 bases are a match to TRBD2. Unmatched junction bases numbered 6, after V lost 5 bases and J lost 4 bases. Germline loops: CDR1 SGHDN, CDR2 FVKESK. This CDR3 region has 15 residues. The CDR3 protein is CASSLSGGYYNEQFF. CDR3 bases: TGTGCCAGCAGCTTAAGCGGGGGGTATTACAATGAGCAGTTCTTC.

The rearrangement joins TRBV27 to TRBJ2-7, with no clear D. V gave up 10 bases and J gave up 5 bases, with 12 bases separating them. Germline V gives CDR1 MNHEY, CDR2 SMNVEV (reference sequence). The CDR3 runs 11 residues. The chain's CDR3 is CATGLGNEQYF. For the CDR3, the DNA is TGTGCCACCGGTTTGGGGAACGAGCAGTACTTC.